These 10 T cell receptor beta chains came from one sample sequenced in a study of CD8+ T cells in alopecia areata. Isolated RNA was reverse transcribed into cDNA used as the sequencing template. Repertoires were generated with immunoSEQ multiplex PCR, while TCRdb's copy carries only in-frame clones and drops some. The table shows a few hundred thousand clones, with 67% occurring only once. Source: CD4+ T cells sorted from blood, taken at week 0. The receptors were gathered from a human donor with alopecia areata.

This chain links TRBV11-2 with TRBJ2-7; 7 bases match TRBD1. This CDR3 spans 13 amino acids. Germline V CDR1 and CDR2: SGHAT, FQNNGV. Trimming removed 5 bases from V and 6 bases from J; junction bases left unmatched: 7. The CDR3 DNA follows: TGTGCCAGCAGCCCCCGCACAGGGGCCGAGCAGTACTTC. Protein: CASSPRTGAEQYF.

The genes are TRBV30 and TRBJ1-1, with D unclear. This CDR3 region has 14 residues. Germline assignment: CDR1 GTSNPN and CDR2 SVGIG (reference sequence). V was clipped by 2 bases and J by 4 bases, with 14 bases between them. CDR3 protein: CAWSLPGSATEAFF. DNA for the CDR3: TGTGCCTGGAGTCTCCCGGGTAGTGCCACTGAAGCTTTCTTT.

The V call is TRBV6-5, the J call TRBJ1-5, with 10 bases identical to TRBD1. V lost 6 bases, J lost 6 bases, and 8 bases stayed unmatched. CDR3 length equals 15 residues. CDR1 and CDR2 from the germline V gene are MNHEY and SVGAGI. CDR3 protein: CASSWDRGGSQPQHF. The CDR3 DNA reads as TGTGCCAGCAGCTGGGACAGGGGTGGTTCTCAGCCCCAGCATTTT.

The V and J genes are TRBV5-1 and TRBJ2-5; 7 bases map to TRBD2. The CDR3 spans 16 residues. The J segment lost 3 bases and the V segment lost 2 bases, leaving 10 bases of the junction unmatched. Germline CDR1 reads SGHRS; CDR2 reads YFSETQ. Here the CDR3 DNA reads TGCGCCAGCAGCTTTGGCAGCGGGGCTGCCGAAGAGACCCAGTACTTC. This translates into CASSFGSGAAEETQYF.

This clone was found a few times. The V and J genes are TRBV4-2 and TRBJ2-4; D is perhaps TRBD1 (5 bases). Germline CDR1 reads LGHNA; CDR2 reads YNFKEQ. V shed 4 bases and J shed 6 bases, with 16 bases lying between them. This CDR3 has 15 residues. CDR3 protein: CASSLIRADPNIQYF. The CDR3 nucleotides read TGTGCCAGCAGCCTAATCAGGGCAGATCCAAACATTCAGTACTTC.

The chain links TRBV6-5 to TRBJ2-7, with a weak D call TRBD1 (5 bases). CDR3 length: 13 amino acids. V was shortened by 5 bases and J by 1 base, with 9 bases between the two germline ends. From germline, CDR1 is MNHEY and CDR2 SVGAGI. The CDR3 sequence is CASSQQVSYEQYF. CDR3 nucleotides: TGTGCCAGCAGTCAACAGGTGTCCTACGAGCAGTACTTC.

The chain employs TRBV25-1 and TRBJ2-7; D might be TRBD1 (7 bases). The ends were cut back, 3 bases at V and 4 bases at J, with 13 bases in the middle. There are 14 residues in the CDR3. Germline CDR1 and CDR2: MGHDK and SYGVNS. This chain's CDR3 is CASSEATGRYEQYF. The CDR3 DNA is TGTGCCAGCAGTGAGGCGACAGGGAGGTACGAGCAGTACTTC.

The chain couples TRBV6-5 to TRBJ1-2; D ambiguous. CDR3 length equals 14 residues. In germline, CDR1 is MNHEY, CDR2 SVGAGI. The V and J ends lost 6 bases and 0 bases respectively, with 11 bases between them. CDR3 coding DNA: TGTGCCAGCAGCGAAAATCAGGCTAACTATGGCTACACCTTC. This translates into CASSENQANYGYTF.

CDR3 DNA: TGTGCCAGCAGCGTAGAAGGGGGACAGGGGTTGGTCAATGAGCAGTTCTTC. It translates to CASSVEGGQGLVNEQFF. J is TRBJ2-1 and V is TRBV9; TRBD1 agrees at 10 bases. The CDR3 consists of 17 residues. Unmatched junction bases numbered 9, after V lost 0 bases and J lost 6 bases. CDR1 and CDR2 (germline): SGDLS, YYNGEE. Full variable domain (remainder filled in from reference TRBV9 and TRBJ2-1): DSGVTQTPKHLITATGQRVTLRCSPRSGDLSVYWYQQSLDQGLQFLIQYYNGEERAKGNILERFSAQQFPDLHSELNLSSLELGDSALYFCASSVEGGQGLVNEQFFGPGTRLTVL.

The CDR3 reads CASSQDPSGGSTDTQYF. In nucleotides, the CDR3 is TGCGCCAGCAGCCAAGATCCGTCCGGGGGTAGCACAGATACGCAGTATTTT. The rearrangement joins TRBV4-1 to TRBJ2-3, with a possible D match to TRBD2 (6 bases). CDR1 is MGHRA, CDR2 YSYEKL, per germline. This CDR3 is built from 17 residues. The germline V and J ends were trimmed by 0 bases and 0 bases, with 13 bases remaining between them.